The 12 T cell receptor beta chains in this list originate from one sample, sequenced in a study of human T cells and chemical hapten exposure. The sample's time point: patch test 2, 6 weeks after DPC sensitization. Treatment reported: therapeutic diphenylcyclopropenone sensitization with weekly scalp DPC. MiXCR was run by TCRdb on the RACE reads, yielding one entry per CDR3 protein. The data show tens of thousands of distinct CDR3 sequences, with 10% seen just once and more than 4% held by the top ten. The source material was whole blood, sampled in connection with sensitization to the hapten diphenylcyclopropenone (DPC). Every receptor here comes from a woman in her 50s with alopecia areata. Some clones in this sample may be carry-over from other donors' samples.

In its sample, this clonotype was seen many times. V usage is TRBV27 and J usage is TRBJ2-7, with 10 bases matching TRBD2. The CDR3 consists of 14 residues. Germline V gene sequence: CDR1 MNHEY, CDR2 SMNVEV (reference sequence). V dropped 8 bases and J dropped 5; count of bases not matched to a gene: 9. The CDR3: CASGRLAGVNEQYF. The CDR3 nucleotides read TGTGCCAGCGGGAGGCTAGCGGGAGTGAACGAGCAGTACTTC.

The chain employs TRBV6-5 and TRBJ2-1; weak D call: TRBD2 (7 bases). The CDR3 has 13 residues. Germline-derived CDR1 and CDR2 are MNHEY and SVGAGI. V lost 10 bases, J lost 9 bases, and 19 bases lay in between. Here the CDR3 reads CATWGGAQREQFF. CDR3 nucleotide sequence: TGTGCCACCTGGGGGGGGGCGCAGCGTGAGCAGTTCTTC.

This clonotype was detected many times. The V gene is TRBV6-6, the J gene TRBJ2-7, with D possibly being TRBD2 (5 bases). Trimming pared 6 bases from V and 0 bases from J, leaving 9 bases between. The V gene's germline CDR1 is MNHNY and CDR2 SVGAGI (reference sequence). The CDR3 covers 13 residues. CDR3 region: CASRFTSSYEQYF. The CDR3 region has the DNA TGTGCCAGCAGATTCACTAGCTCCTACGAGCAGTACTTC.

The sample holds many counts of this clonotype. V gene TRBV9 combines with J gene TRBJ1-1; D possibly corresponds to TRBD1 (5 bases). Germline CDR1 reads SGDLS; CDR2 reads YYNGEE. V shed 4 bases and J shed 12 bases, with 13 bases lying between them. The CDR3 loop spans 11 amino acids. CDR3 residues: CASSRDGSPFF. The CDR3 nucleotides are TGTGCCAGCAGCCGGGACGGGTCTCCTTTCTTT. The variable domain in full, with the rest retrieved from reference TRBV9 and TRBJ1-1, is DSGVTQTPKHLITATGQRVTLRCSPRSGDLSVYWYQQSLDQGLQFLIQYYNGEERAKGNILERFSAQQFPDLHSELNLSSLELGDSALYFCASSRDGSPFFGQGTRLTVV.

This clonotype was counted ten times or more. This chain connects TRBV20-1 to TRBJ2-4; a possible D gene is TRBD2 (5 bases). V was trimmed by 0 bases and J by 1 base, leaving 13 bases between them. The germline CDR1 and CDR2 sequences are DFQATT and SNEGSKA (reference sequence). There are 16 residues in the CDR3. CDR3 in DNA: TGCAGTGCTAGAGATGACTTTCGAGGGGCCAAAAACATTCAGTACTTC. The encoded protein is CSARDDFRGAKNIQYF.

The chain carries TRBV6-5 and TRBJ2-2; D remains unclear. The CDR3 has 15 amino acids. CDR1 MNHEY and CDR2 SVGAGI come from the germline V gene. V was pared by 0 bases and J by 1 base, with 6 bases between. The CDR3 protein is CASSYSTWNTGELFF. CDR3 DNA: TGTGCCAGCAGTTACTCGACCTGGAACACCGGGGAGCTGTTTTTT.

This clonotype was observed a handful of times. The chain is built from TRBV7-2 and TRBJ2-5; the D gene is possibly TRBD2 (6 bases). From germline, CDR1 is SGHTA and CDR2 FQGNSA. The CDR3 is 19 amino acids. V was pared by 0 bases and J by 1 base, with 21 bases between. CDR3 bases: TGTGCCAGCAGCTTAGCGCCTCCCGGCGGGATATTTATCCAAGAGACCCAGTACTTC. This codes for CASSLAPPGGIFIQETQYF.

In this sample, this clonotype turned up many times. This chain's CDR3 is CASRVHREDSPLHF. For the CDR3, the DNA is TGTGCCAGCAGAGTACACAGGGAAGATTCACCCCTCCACTTT. The gene calls are TRBV27 and TRBJ1-6, with D tentatively TRBD1 (6 bases). CDR1 and CDR2 from the germline V gene are MNHEY and SMNVEV (reference sequence). V was trimmed by 6 bases and J by 8 bases, leaving 14 bases between them. This CDR3 is built from 14 residues.

In its sample, this clonotype was seen a few times. The V gene is TRBV20-1, the J gene TRBJ2-3; TRBD2 matches 13 bases. J was trimmed by 1 base and V by 1 base; bases with no gene match: 8. Germline V CDR1 and CDR2: DFQATT, SNEGSKA (reference sequence). The CDR3 is 18 residues long. In DNA, the CDR3 is TGCAGTGCTAGAGTTGGACTAGCGGGAGCAGGGGGCACAGATACGCAGTATTTT. Translated: CSARVGLAGAGGTDTQYF.

Ten or more counts support this clonotype. For the CDR3, the DNA is TGTGCCAGCAGTTCCCGGGACAGTAATGAAAAACTGTTTTTT. It is translated as CASSSRDSNEKLFF. The chain combines TRBV6-5 with TRBJ1-4; 7 nucleotides match TRBD1. This CDR3 has 14 residues. CDR1 is MNHEY and CDR2 is SVGAGI in the germline V gene. The V and J ends lost 4 bases and 4 bases, in that order; junction bases with no gene match: 3.

The gene calls are TRBV2 and TRBJ2-1, with 7 bases fitting TRBD1. CDR3 length: 15 amino acids. Germline-derived CDR1 and CDR2 are SNHLY and FYNNEI. The junction had 2 bases not matched to a gene; V was cut back by 1 base and J by 2 bases. This chain's CDR3 is CASSEETGTYNEQFF. The DNA of the CDR3 is TGTGCCAGCAGTGAAGAGACAGGGACCTACAATGAGCAGTTCTTC.

This clonotype came up a few times. The chain links TRBV12-5 to TRBJ2-2, with D perhaps TRBD1 (6 bases). Germline CDR1 and CDR2: LGHNT and FRNRAP. The V end was cut by 4 bases, the J end by 1 base, with 10 bases between. The CDR3 sequence is 15 residues long. Here the CDR3 DNA reads TGTGCTAGTGGTTCCGACAGGCAGAACACCGGGGAGCTGTTTTTT. It codes for CASGSDRQNTGELFF.